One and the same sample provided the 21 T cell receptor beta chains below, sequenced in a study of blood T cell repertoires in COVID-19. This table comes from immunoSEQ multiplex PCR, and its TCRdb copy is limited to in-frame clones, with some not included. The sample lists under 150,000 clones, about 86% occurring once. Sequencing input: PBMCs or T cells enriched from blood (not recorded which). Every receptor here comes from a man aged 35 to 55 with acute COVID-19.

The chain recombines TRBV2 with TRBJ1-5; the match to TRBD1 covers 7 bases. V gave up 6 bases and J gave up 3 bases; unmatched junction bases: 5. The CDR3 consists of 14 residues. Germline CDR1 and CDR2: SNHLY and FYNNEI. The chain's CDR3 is CASSPGQVNQPQHF. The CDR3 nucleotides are TGTGCCAGCAGCCCCGGACAGGTCAATCAGCCCCAGCATTTT.

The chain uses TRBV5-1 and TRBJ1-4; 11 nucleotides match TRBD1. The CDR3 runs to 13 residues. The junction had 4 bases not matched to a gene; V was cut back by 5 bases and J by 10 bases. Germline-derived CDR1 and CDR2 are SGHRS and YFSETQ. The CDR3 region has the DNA TGCGCCAGCAGAAAGGGGACAGGGGGAAAACTGTTTTTT. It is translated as CASRKGTGGKLFF. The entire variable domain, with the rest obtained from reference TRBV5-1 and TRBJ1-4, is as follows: KAGVTQTPRYLIKTRGQQVTLSCSPISGHRSVSWYQQTPGQGLQFLFEYFSETQRNKGNFPGRFSGRQFSNSRSEMNVSTLELGDSALYLCASRKGTGGKLFFGSGTQLSVL.

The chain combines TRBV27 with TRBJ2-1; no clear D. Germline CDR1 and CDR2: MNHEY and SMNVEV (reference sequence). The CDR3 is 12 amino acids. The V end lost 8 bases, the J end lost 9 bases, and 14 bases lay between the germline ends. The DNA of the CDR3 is TGTGCCAGCGGCCTAACTAAGTCTGAGCAGTTCTTC. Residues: CASGLTKSEQFF.

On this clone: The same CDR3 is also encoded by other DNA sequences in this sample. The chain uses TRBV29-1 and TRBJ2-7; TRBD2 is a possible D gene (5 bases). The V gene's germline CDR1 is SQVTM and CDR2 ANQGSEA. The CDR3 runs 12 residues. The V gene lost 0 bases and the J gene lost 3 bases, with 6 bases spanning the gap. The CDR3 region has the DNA TGCAGCGTTGAAGAGAGGGACTACGAGCAGTACTTC. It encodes CSVEERDYEQYF.

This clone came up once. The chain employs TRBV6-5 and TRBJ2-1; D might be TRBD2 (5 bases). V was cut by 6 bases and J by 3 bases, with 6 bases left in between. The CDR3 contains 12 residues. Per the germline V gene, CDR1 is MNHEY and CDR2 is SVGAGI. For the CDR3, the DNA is TGTGCCAGCAGGACTATCTACAATGAGCAGTTCTTC. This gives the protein CASRTIYNEQFF.

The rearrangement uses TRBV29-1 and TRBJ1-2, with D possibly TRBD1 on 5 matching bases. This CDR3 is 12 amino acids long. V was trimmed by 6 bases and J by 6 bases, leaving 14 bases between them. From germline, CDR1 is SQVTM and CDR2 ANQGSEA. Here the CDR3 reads CSVLEGGDGYTF. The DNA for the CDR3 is TGCAGCGTCCTCGAGGGAGGGGATGGCTACACCTTC.

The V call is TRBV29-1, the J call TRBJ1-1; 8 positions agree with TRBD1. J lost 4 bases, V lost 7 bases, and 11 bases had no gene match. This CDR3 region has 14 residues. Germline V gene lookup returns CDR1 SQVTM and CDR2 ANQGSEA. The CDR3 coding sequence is TGCAGCGCCCTCCAGGGGGCGCGATCCACTGAAGCTTTCTTT. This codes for CSALQGARSTEAFF.

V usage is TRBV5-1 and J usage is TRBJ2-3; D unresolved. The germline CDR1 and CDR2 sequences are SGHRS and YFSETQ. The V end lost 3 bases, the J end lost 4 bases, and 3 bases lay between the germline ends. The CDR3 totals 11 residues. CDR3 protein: CASSSADTQYF. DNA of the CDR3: TGCGCCAGCAGCTCCGCAGATACGCAGTATTTT.

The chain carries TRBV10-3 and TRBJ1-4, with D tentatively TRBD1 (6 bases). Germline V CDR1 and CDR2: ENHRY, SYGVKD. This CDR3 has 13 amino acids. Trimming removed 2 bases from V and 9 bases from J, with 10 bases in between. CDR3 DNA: TGTGCCATCAGTGAGGGACAGAGCCAAAAACTGTTTTTT. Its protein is CAISEGQSQKLFF.

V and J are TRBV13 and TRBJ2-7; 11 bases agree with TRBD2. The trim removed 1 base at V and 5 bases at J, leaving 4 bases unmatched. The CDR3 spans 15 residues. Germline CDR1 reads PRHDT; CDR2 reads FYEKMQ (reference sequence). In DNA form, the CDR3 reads TGTGCCAGCAGCTTAGTAGCGGGAGGGCCCCACGAGCAGTACTTC. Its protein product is CASSLVAGGPHEQYF.

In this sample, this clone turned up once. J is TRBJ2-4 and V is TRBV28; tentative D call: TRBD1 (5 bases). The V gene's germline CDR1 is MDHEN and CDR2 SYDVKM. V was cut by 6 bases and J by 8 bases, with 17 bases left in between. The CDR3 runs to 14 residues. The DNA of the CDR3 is TGTGCCAGCAGCCCCCCAGCCCAACAGGACATTCAGTACTTC. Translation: CASSPPAQQDIQYF.

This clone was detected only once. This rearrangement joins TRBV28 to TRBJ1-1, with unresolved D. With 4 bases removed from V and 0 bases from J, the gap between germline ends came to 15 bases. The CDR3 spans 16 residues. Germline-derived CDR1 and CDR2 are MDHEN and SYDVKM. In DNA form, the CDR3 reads TGTGCCAGCAGTTCTCCCGGACGGGGAATGAACACTGAAGCTTTCTTT. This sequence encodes CASSSPGRGMNTEAFF.

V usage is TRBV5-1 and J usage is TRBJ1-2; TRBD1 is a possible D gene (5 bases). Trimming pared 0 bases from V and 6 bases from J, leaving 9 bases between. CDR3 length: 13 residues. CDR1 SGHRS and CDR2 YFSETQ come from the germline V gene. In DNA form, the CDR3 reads TGCGCCAGCAGCTTGGAGGCAGGGAATGGCTACACCTTC. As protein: CASSLEAGNGYTF.

The CDR3 sequence: CASSLQGGSTDTQYF. The CDR3 DNA reads TGCGCCAGCAGCTTACAGGGGGGAAGCACAGATACGCAGTATTTT. The chain links TRBV5-1 to TRBJ2-3; 8 bases agree with TRBD1. The V and J ends lost 2 bases and 0 bases, in that order; junction bases with no gene match: 2. The CDR3 has 15 amino acids. Per germline, CDR1 SGHRS and CDR2 YFSETQ.

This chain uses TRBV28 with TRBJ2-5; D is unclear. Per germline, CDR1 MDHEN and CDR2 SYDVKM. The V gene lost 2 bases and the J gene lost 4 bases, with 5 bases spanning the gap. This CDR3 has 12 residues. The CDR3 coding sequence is TGTGCCAGCAGTTTAAGTAGAGAGACCCAGTACTTC. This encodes CASSLSRETQYF.

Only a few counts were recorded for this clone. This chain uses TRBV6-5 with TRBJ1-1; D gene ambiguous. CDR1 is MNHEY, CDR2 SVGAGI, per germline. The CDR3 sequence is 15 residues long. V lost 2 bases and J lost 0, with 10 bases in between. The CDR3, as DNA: TGTGCCAGCAGTTACAGAGACACCTTGAACACTGAAGCTTTCTTT. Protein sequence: CASSYRDTLNTEAFF.

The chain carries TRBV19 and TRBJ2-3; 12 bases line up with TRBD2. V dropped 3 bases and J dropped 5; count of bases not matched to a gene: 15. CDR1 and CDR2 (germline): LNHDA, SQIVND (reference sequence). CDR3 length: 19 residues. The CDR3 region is CASSISLPQLAGGGDTQYF. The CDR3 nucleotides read TGTGCCAGTAGTATTTCACTCCCCCAACTAGCGGGGGGCGGAGATACGCAGTATTTT.

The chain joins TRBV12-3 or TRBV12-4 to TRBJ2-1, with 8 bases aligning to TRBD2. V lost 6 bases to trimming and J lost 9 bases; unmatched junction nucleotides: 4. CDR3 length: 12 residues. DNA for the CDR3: TGTGCCAGCAGCTCTAGCGGGTCTGAGCAGTTCTTC. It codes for CASSSSGSEQFF.

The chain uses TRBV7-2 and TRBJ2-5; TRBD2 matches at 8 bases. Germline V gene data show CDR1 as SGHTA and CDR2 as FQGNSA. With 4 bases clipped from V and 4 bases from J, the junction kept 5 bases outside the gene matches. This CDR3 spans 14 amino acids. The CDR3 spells CASSSGLGAETQYF. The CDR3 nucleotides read TGTGCCAGCAGCTCGGGACTAGGAGCAGAGACCCAGTACTTC.

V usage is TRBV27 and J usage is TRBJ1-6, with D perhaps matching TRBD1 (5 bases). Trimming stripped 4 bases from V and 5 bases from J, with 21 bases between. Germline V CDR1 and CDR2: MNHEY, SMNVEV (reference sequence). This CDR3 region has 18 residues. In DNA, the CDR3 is TGTGCCAGCAGTTACACTATGGGGGACTCGTACAATAATTCACCCCTCCACTTT. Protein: CASSYTMGDSYNNSPLHF.

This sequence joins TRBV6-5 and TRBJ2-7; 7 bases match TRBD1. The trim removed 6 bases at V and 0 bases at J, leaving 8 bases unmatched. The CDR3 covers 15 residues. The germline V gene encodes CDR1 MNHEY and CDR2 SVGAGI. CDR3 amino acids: CASSPGTANSYEQYF. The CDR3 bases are TGTGCCAGCAGCCCCGGGACAGCTAACTCCTACGAGCAGTACTTC.